The source of this T cell receptor beta chain is a study of blood T cell repertoires in COVID-19. Trimming cost V 4 bases and J 6 bases; bases outside gene matches: 9. This CDR3 region has 16 residues. Profiling relied on immunoSEQ multiplex PCR, and the TCRdb table lists in-frame clones only, not all of them. The sample records 97,000 or so clones, approximately 86% being singletons. The sequenced sample consisted of peripheral blood. The J gene is TRBJ1-1, the V gene TRBV23-1, with TRBD1 identical over 12 bases. TRBV23-1 is an ORF for which the function is uncertain. The sequence was obtained from a man aged 45 to 65 with active or convalescent COVID-19. The CDR3 sequence: CASSPDRDRGPPEAFF. For the CDR3, the DNA is TGCGCCAGCAGTCCGGACCGGGACAGGGGGCCCCCTGAAGCTTTCTTT.